The rows below give T cell receptor beta chains drawn from one sample of a study of blood T cell repertoires in COVID-19. Libraries were prepared by immunoSEQ multiplex PCR; TCRdb keeps only in-frame clonotypes and omits some of them. The table includes some 200,000 clones, 70% to 90% detected once. Sequenced: PBMCs or T cells enriched from blood (not recorded which). These TCRs come from a young woman who had recovered from COVID-19. Each CDR3 is given with its conserved first and last residue. A D gene is named only where the DNA matches it firmly. Clone size, where shown, is once, few, many, or a class for clones that have expanded.

J gene: TRBJ2-5
clone size: NA
D gene: TRBD2
V gene: TRBV7-7
CDR3 protein: CASSLGLAGQETQYF
CDR3 DNA: TGTGCCAGCAGCTTAGGACTAGCGGGACAAGAGACCCAGTACTTC

J gene: TRBJ2-2
clone size: NA
D gene: NA
V gene: TRBV2
CDR3 protein: CASSDRRAGELFF
CDR3 DNA: TGTGCCAGCAGTGACAGGAGGGCCGGGGAGCTGTTTTTT

J gene: TRBJ1-4
clone size: NA
D gene: TRBD1
V gene: TRBV5-4
CDR3 protein: CASSSQGAGEKLFF
CDR3 DNA: TGTGCCAGCAGCTCACAGGGGGCTGGTGAAAAACTGTTTTTT

J gene: TRBJ1-1
clone size: NA
D gene: TRBD1
V gene: TRBV2
CDR3 protein: CASSDFRGLTFTEAFF
CDR3 DNA: TGTGCCAGCAGTGACTTCAGGGGGTTAACGTTCACTGAAGCTTTCTTT

J gene: TRBJ1-2
clone size: few
D gene: TRBD1
V gene: TRBV6-5
CDR3 protein: CASRDTGQGRGYTF
CDR3 DNA: TGTGCCAGCAGGGACACTGGACAGGGAAGGGGCTACACCTTC

J gene: TRBJ2-7
clone size: NA
D gene: NA
V gene: TRBV4-1
CDR3 protein: CASSQDLLAQSSYEQYF
CDR3 DNA: TGCGCCAGCAGCCAAGATCTTCTAGCTCAGAGCTCCTACGAGCAGTACTTC

J gene: TRBJ1-1
clone size: NA
D gene: NA
V gene: TRBV27
CDR3 protein: CASSFSDSLNPQSPPDLDTEAFF
CDR3 DNA: TGTGCCAGCAGTTTCAGCGACAGCCTGAACCCCCAAAGCCCGCCCGATTTGGACACTGAAGCTTTCTTT

J gene: TRBJ2-2
clone size: once
D gene: TRBD1
V gene: TRBV2
CDR3 protein: CANEGQPNTGELFF
CDR3 DNA: TGTGCCAACGAGGGACAGCCGAACACCGGGGAGCTGTTTTTT

J gene: TRBJ1-4
clone size: NA
D gene: NA
V gene: TRBV30
CDR3 protein: CAWETVGSEKLFF
CDR3 DNA: TGTGCCTGGGAAACCGTCGGGAGTGAAAAACTGTTTTTT

J gene: TRBJ2-3
clone size: NA
D gene: NA
V gene: TRBV3-1/TRBV3-2
CDR3 protein: CASSQRTASTDTQYF
CDR3 DNA: TGTGCCAGCAGCCAAAGGACAGCTAGCACAGATACGCAGTATTTT

J gene: TRBJ1-2
clone size: NA
D gene: NA
V gene: TRBV19
CDR3 protein: CASTKTYGYTF
CDR3 DNA: TGTGCCAGCACAAAAACCTATGGCTACACCTTC